This entry describes one T cell receptor beta chain. What it binds is unknown. The data originate from a study of shared clonotypes between healthy human individuals. Only Caucasian adults living in Nashville, Tennessee made up the donor group. The data were produced by immunoSEQ multiplex PCR, yet TCRdb's version contains in-frame clones alone and is incomplete. The sample shows roughly 2,300,000 clones, about 90% of them seen only once. Study-level findings and limits: Although depth was large, rarefaction showed that sequencing of the sorted subsets was incomplete. Several donors held around 5% of naive CD4 clonotypes in common.

This TCR derives from a man younger than 35 in good health. Some clones in this sample may be carry-over from other donors' samples. Sequenced input: naive CD4+ T cells from PBMCs. Subset: CD45RA+ positively selected.

CDR3 residues: CASSQVGARGTQYF. CDR3 nucleotide sequence: TGCGCCAGCAGCCAAGTTGGGGCCCGAGGTACGCAGTATTTT. The rearrangement uses TRBV4-1 and TRBJ2-3; the D gene is possibly TRBD1 (5 bases). V was trimmed by 1 base and J by 8 bases, leaving 13 bases between them. Germline values: CDR1 MGHRA, CDR2 YSYEKL. This CDR3 region has 14 residues.